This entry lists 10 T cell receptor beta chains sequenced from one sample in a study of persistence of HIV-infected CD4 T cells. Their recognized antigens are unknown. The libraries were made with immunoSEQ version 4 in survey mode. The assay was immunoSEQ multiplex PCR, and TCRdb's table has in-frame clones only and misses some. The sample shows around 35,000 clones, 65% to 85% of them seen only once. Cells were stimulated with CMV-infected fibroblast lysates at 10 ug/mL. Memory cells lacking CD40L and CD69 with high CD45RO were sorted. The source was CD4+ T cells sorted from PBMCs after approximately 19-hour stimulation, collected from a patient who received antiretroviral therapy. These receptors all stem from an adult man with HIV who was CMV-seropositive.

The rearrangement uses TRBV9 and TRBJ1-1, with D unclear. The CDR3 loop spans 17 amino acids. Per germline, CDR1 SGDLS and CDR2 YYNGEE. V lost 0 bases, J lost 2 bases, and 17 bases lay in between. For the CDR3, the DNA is TGTGCCAGCAGCGTAGAGCTCGTCGACCCAAGAAACACTGAAGCTTTCTTT. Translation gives CASSVELVDPRNTEAFF.

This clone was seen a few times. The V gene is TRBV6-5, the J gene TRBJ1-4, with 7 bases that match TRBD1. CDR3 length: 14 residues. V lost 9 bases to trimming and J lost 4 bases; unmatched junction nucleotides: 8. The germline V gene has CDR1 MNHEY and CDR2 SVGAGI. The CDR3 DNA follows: TGTGCCAGTAGAGCCGGGACAGTTAATGAAAAACTGTTTTTT. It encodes CASRAGTVNEKLFF.

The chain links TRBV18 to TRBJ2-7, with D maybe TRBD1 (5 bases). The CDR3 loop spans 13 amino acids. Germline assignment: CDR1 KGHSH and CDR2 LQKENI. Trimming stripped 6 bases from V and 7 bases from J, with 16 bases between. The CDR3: CASSGKEGEEQYF. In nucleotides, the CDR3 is TGTGCCAGCTCGGGAAAGGAAGGGGAAGAGCAGTACTTC.

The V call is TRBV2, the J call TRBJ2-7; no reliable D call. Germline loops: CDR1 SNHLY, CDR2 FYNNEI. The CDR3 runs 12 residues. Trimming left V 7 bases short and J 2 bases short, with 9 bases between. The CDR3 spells CASTPLAYEQYF. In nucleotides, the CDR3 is TGTGCCAGCACCCCCTTAGCCTACGAGCAGTACTTC.

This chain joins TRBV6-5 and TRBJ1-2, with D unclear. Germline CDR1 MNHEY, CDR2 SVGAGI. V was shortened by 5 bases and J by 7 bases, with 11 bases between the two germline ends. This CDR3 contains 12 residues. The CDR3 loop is CASSRADFGYTF. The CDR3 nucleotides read TGTGCCAGCAGTAGAGCAGACTTTGGCTACACCTTC.

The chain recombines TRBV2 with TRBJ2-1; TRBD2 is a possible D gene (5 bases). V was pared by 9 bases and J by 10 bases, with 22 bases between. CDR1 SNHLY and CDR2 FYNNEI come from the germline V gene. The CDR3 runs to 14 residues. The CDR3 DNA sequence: TGTGCCAGTTCCCGGGATCGGGGTGGCGGGGAGCAGTTCTTC. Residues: CASSRDRGGGEQFF.

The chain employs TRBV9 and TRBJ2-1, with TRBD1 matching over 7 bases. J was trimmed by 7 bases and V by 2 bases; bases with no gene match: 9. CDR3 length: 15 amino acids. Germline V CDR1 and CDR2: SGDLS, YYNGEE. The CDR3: CASSVGPTGWNEQFF. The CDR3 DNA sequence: TGTGCCAGCAGCGTGGGTCCGACAGGGTGGAATGAGCAGTTCTTC.

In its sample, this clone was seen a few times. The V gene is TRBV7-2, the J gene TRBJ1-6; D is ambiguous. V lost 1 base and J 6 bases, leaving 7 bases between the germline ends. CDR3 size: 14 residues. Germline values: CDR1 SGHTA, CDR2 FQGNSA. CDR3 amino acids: CASSLEAANSPLHF. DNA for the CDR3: TGTGCCAGCAGCTTAGAAGCGGCTAATTCACCCCTCCACTTT.

Here the CDR3 DNA reads TGTGCCAGCTCACCACCCATCCACAATGAGCAGTTCTTC. Protein product: CASSPPIHNEQFF. This rearrangement joins TRBV18 to TRBJ2-1; D unresolved. Looked up from germline, CDR1 is KGHSH and CDR2 is LQKENI. Trimming shortened V by 0 bases and J by 5 bases, and 5 bases separated the two germline ends. CDR3 size: 13 residues.

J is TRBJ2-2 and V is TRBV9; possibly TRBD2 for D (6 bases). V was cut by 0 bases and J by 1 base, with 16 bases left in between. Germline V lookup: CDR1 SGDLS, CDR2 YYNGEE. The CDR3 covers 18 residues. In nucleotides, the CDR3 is TGTGCCAGCAGCGTAGGGGGACTCCCCGGACAGAACACCGGGGAGCTGTTTTTT. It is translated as CASSVGGLPGQNTGELFF.